The T cell receptor (beta chain) under discussion was sequenced for a study of tumor-infiltrating lymphocytes in primary liver carcinoma. Whole-study context: Spanning 4.2 to 10 cm, the tumors were T1-T3 N0M0. Each of the samples returned roughly 3.5 to 7.5 million productive TCRbeta reads (a yield similar across tissue types).

Co-extracted RNA and DNA came from roughly 20-30 mg of unsorted bulk tissue. Treatment of the patients' primary liver carcinoma consisted of surgical resection. The germline V gene encodes CDR1 SGHAT and CDR2 FQNNGV. The CDR3 runs to 16 residues. Trimming shortened V by 8 bases and J by 7 bases, and 25 bases separated the two germline ends. This clonotype was counted a single time. No antigen is known for it. TCR beta cDNA was prepared out of around 460 ng total RNA by means of a constant-region primer. A slightly modified ARM-PCR protocol with three nested multiplex PCR rounds produced these TCR beta libraries. TRBV1-TRBV30 forward primers paired with a C-beta reverse primer drove the first two PCR rounds, about 9 cycles each. TCRdb processed the multiplex PCR reads anew with MiXCR; each CDR3 protein has one entry. The table lists tens of thousands of distinct CDR3 sequences, over 60% of them singletons.

Broader study findings: Tumor specimens were characterized by a significantly higher top-250-clone fraction than blood (p = 0.039).

The clonotype comes from a man in his forties or fifties with primary liver carcinoma and hepatitis B virus infection. The source material was liver tumor tissue from sampling region 1. Subset of the sample: tumor region T1, superior pole. The rearrangement links TRBV11-2 to TRBJ2-3; maybe TRBD1 (6 bases). The CDR3 sequence is CASGYAEVRGPNTQYF. CDR3 DNA sequence: TGTGCCAGCGGCTACGCCGAAGTCAGGGGACCAAATACGCAGTATTTT.